The present T cell receptor (beta chain) was sequenced within a study of regulatory T cells in long-lasting Graves disease. To make TCR beta libraries, researchers used iRepertoire HTBI primers and Arm-PCR of CDR3 regions. MiXCR, applied by TCRdb to the multiplex PCR reads, yields one record per CDR3 protein. The sample includes 350,000 to 400,000 distinct CDR3 sequences, 15% to 20% of them seen just once. Trimming shortened V by 5 bases and J by 11 bases, and 12 bases separated the two germline ends. Looked up from germline, CDR1 is MNHNS and CDR2 is SASEGT. The CDR3 sequence is 11 residues long. The time point was: newly diagnosed GD, antithyroid drugs for less than 3 months. Researchers made the TCR library from RNA that was extracted from PBMCs. The same specimen was also included in a second study, on T cells in Graves' hyperthyroidism and ophthalmopathy.

This receptor was identified in a woman aged 18-29 years with Graves disease. The sample here was peripheral blood mononuclear cells (PBMCs), taken at new diagnosis, from a patient treated with antithyroid drugs. The V and J genes are TRBV6-1 and TRBJ1-1; D is ambiguous. The chain's CDR3 is CASSHREAAFF. The DNA for the CDR3 is TGTGCCAGCAGTCACCGGGAGGCGGCTTTCTTT.